Presented here are 3 T cell receptor beta chains from one specimen sequenced in a study of regulatory T cells in long-lasting Graves disease. Researchers made TCR beta libraries by using iRepertoire HTBI primers and running Arm-PCR on CDR3 regions. MiXCR, applied by TCRdb to the multiplex PCR reads, yields one record per CDR3 protein. The sample contains roughly 430,000 distinct CDR3 sequences, approximately 22% of which appear only once. Stated time point: persistent/refractory GD, antithyroid drugs over 5 years with positive TRAb. Isolated PBMC RNA provided the starting material for the TCR library. The source material was peripheral blood mononuclear cells (PBMCs), sampled when the disease was refractory, from a patient treated with antithyroid drugs. The origin of the receptors is a female donor with Graves disease.

The chain joins TRBV3-1 to TRBJ1-5; D gene uncertain. Per germline, CDR1 LGHDT and CDR2 YNNKEL (reference sequence). The CDR3 has 12 amino acids. Trimming cost V 0 bases and J 6 bases, with 3 bases left between them. CDR3 nucleotide sequence: TGTGCCAGCAGCCAAGATAGTCAGCCCCAGCATTTT. This translates into CASSQDSQPQHF.

This rearrangement joins TRBV9 to TRBJ2-2, with TRBD2 matching over 8 bases. CDR3 size: 17 residues. V gave up 3 bases and J gave up 0 bases; unmatched junction bases: 7. The germline CDR1 and CDR2 sequences are SGDLS and YYNGEE. CDR3: CASSASGGDANTGELFF. Written as DNA, the CDR3 is TGTGCCAGCAGCGCGAGCGGGGGAGACGCGAACACCGGGGAGCTGTTTTTT.

The genes are TRBV7-2 and TRBJ2-7; D is perhaps TRBD2 (6 bases). This CDR3 is 12 amino acids long. The germline gives CDR1 SGHTA, CDR2 FQGNSA. V was clipped by 8 bases and J by 7 bases, with 15 bases between them. CDR3 protein: CASFRLGGEQYF. The CDR3 DNA is TGTGCCAGCTTCAGACTGGGGGGTGAGCAGTACTTC.